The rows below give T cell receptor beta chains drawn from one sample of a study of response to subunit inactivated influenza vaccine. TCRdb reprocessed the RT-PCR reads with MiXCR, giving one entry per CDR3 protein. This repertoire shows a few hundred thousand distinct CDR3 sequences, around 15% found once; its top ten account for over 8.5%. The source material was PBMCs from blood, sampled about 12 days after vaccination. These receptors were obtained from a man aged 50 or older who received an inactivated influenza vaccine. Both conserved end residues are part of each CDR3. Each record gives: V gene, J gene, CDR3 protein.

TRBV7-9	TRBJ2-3	CASSLVRGDTDTQYF
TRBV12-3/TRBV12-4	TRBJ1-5	CASSDQTRGAQPQHF
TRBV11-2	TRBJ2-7	CASSLDRARAYEQYF
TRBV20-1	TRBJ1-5	CSGAPWDQPQHF
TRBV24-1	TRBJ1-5	CATRGWIQPQHF
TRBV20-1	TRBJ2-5	CSARDLGGGAPETQYF
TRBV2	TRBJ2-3	CASITGQGITDTQYF
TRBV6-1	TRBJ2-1	CASSALEWAGEQFF
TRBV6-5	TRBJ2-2	CASSYPGTSSNTGELFF
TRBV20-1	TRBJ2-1	CSAQGPSGGYEQFF
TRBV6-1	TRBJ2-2	CATISGGATGELFF
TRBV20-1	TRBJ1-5	CSARQSQGYQPQHF
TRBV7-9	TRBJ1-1	CASSFQGGLNTEAFF
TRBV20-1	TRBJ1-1	CSASQNTEAFF
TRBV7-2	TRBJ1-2	CASSPVDRGGYTF
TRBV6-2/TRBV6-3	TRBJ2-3	CASSQQGTSTDTQYF
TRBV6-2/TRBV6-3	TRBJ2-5	CASSYLSGQGQETQYF
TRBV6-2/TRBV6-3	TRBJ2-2	CASRVDKAGELFF
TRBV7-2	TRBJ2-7	CASSFPPYEQYF
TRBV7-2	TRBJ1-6	CASGTDSSYNSPLHF
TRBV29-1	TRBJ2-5	CSVAREETQYF
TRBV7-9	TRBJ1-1	CASVSGAGYTEAFF
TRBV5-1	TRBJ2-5	CASSPTGLVQETQYF